This T cell receptor beta chain was captured by sequencing in a study of blood T cell repertoires in COVID-19. About the study: COVID-19 samples from acute and convalescent phases originated in the United States, Italy and Spain. PBMCs, B-cell-depleted T cells, or T cells were the source of the cDNA or gDNA that made up the material.

Generated by immunoSEQ multiplex PCR, the TCRdb table keeps only in-frame clones and is missing some. The sample has some 96,000 clones, more than 85% seen once. Germline lookup yields CDR1 SGDLS and CDR2 YYNGEE. The CDR3 length is 16 residues. With V trimmed by 4 bases and J by 5 bases, 12 bases remained unmatched. This receptor was taken from a middle-aged man with active COVID-19. The chain carries TRBV9 and TRBJ2-5, with 9 bases identical to TRBD2. Sequencing was done on a sample of peripheral blood. As DNA, the CDR3 is TGTGCCAGCAGCTCAGAGGGCGGGGGGGCCTTGGAGACCCAGTACTTC. Protein product: CASSSEGGGALETQYF.